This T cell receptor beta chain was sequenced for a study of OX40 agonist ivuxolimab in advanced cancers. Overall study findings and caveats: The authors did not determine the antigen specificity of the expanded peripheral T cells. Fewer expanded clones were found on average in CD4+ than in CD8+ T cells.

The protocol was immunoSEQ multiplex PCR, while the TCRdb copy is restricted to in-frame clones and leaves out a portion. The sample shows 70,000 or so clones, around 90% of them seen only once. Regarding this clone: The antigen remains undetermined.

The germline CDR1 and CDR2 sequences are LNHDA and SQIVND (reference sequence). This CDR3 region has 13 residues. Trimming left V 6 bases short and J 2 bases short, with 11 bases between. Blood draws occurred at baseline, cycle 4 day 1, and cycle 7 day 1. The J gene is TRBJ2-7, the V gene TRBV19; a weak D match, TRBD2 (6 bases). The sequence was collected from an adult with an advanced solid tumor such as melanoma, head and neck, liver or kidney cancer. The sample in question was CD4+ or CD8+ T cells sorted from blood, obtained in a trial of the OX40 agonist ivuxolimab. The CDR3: CASRSGGTYEQYF. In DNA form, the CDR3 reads TGTGCCAGTAGAAGTGGCGGGACCTACGAGCAGTACTTC.